This passage covers 15 T cell receptor beta chains from one sample sequenced in a study of T cell repertoires in cytomegalovirus infection. In TCRdb, the reads were re-called with MiXCR into one record per CDR3 protein. The data contain some 160,000 distinct CDR3 sequences, 15% to 20% of them seen just once; the ten biggest clones take up around 20%. The source material was CD8+ T cells from PBMCs. Receptor source: a human donor in good health (CMV status not recorded). Some clones in this sample may be carry-over from other donors' samples.

V and J are TRBV10-3 and TRBJ1-5; D ambiguous. The ends were cut back, 4 bases at V and 3 bases at J, with 10 bases in the middle. The CDR3 length is 14 residues. Germline CDR1 reads ENHRY; CDR2 reads SYGVKD. The CDR3: CAISAGGVNQPQHF. In DNA, the CDR3 is TGTGCCATCAGTGCTGGTGGAGTCAATCAGCCCCAGCATTTT.

The gene calls are TRBV11-3 and TRBJ1-1; D remains unclear. Germline V lookup: CDR1 SGHNT, CDR2 YENEEA. The V end lost 4 bases, the J end lost 4 bases, and 16 bases lay between the germline ends. CDR3 size: 15 residues. The CDR3 DNA is TGTGCCAGCAGCTCAGGCACGGGAGGGAGCACTGAAGCTTTCTTT. Its protein product is CASSSGTGGSTEAFF.

In its sample, this clonotype was seen many times. The chain carries TRBV7-2 and TRBJ1-6; D uncertain. V lost 5 bases and J 6 bases, leaving 17 bases between the germline ends. The CDR3 is 16 amino acids. Germline CDR1 reads SGHTA; CDR2 reads FQGNSA. CDR3 sequence reads: CASSRDSSRVNSPLHF. The CDR3 DNA is TGTGCCAGCAGCCGAGACTCTTCTCGGGTTAATTCACCCCTCCACTTT.

This chain links TRBV7-9 with TRBJ2-7; TRBD1 agrees at 7 bases. Germline values: CDR1 SEHNR, CDR2 FQNEAQ (reference sequence). CDR3 length equals 14 residues. The junction had 4 bases not matched to a gene; V was cut back by 0 bases and J by 5 bases. The CDR3 here is CASSLAGGLDEQYF. The DNA for the CDR3 is TGTGCCAGCAGCTTAGCAGGGGGCCTCGACGAGCAGTACTTC. Complete variable domain (other parts from reference TRBV7-9 and TRBJ2-7): DTGVSQNPRHKITKRGQNVTFRCDPISEHNRLYWYRQTLGQGPEFLTYFQNEAQLEKSRLLSDRFSAERPKGSFSTLEIQRTEQGDSAMYLCASSLAGGLDEQYFGPGTRLTVT.

The chain couples TRBV7-6 to TRBJ2-4, with D perhaps being TRBD1 or TRBD2 (5 bases each). From germline, CDR1 is SGHVS and CDR2 FNYEAQ. CDR3 length: 13 amino acids. Deletions cut 2 bases from V and 8 bases from J, with 10 bases between. The CDR3 region is CASSLKMGDIQYF. In nucleotides, the CDR3 is TGTGCCAGCAGCTTAAAGATGGGGGACATTCAGTACTTC.

This clonotype occurred many times. The chain has TRBV28 and TRBJ2-3; D gene uncertain. This CDR3 contains 13 residues. CDR1 MDHEN and CDR2 SYDVKM come from the germline V gene. The V end lost 2 bases, the J end lost 2 bases, and 5 bases lay between the germline ends. The CDR3 protein is CASSLPVTDTQYF. The CDR3 DNA follows: TGTGCCAGCAGTTTACCAGTCACAGATACGCAGTATTTT.

This clonotype was seen only a few times. This chain connects TRBV7-9 to TRBJ2-7, with D uncertain. V was pared by 5 bases and J by 2 bases, with 16 bases between. CDR3 length: 15 residues. CDR1 and CDR2 (germline): SEHNR, FQNEAQ (reference sequence). DNA of the CDR3: TGTGCCAGCAGCCTAACGGACCTTTATCCCTACGAGCAGTACTTC. It codes for CASSLTDLYPYEQYF.

The chain is built from TRBV7-3 and TRBJ2-1; the D call may be TRBD1 or TRBD2 (6 bases each). The V end was cut by 4 bases, the J end by 4 bases, with 17 bases between. Germline V gives CDR1 SGHTA, CDR2 FQGTGA. The CDR3 has 16 residues. The DNA for the CDR3 is TGTGCCAGCAGCTCCTCCGAGGGGGGCAGATACAATGAGCAGTTCTTC. Residues: CASSSSEGGRYNEQFF.

The V and J genes are TRBV7-6 and TRBJ2-7; D perhaps matches TRBD2 (7 bases). The CDR3 is made up of 16 amino acids. CDR1 and CDR2 from the germline V gene are SGHVS and FNYEAQ. V was trimmed by 5 bases and J by 3 bases, leaving 20 bases between them. CDR3 DNA: TGTGCCAGCAGCCCACGGAGTGCGGGGGCGATCTACGAGCAGTACTTC. Translated, it gives CASSPRSAGAIYEQYF.

This chain connects TRBV7-6 to TRBJ2-1; possibly TRBD2 for D (5 bases). The V end was cut by 1 base, the J end by 7 bases, with 14 bases between. The V gene's germline CDR1 is SGHVS and CDR2 FNYEAQ. The CDR3 consists of 15 residues. In nucleotides, the CDR3 is TGTGCCAGCAGCTTAGGAGGGCCTATTAGTAATGAGCAGTTCTTC. Translation gives CASSLGGPISNEQFF.

This clonotype was counted only a few times. The chain couples TRBV7-9 to TRBJ2-1; 11 bases map to TRBD2. This CDR3 comprises 16 residues. Germline V lookup: CDR1 SEHNR, CDR2 FQNEAQ (reference sequence). The V and J ends lost 4 bases and 2 bases, in that order; junction bases with no gene match: 4. This CDR3 reads CASSSPTSGAYNEQFF. The DNA of the CDR3 is TGTGCCAGCAGCTCCCCGACTAGCGGGGCCTACAATGAGCAGTTCTTC. Full variable domain (remainder filled in from reference TRBV7-9 and TRBJ2-1): DTGVSQNPRHKITKRGQNVTFRCDPISEHNRLYWYRQTLGQGPEFLTYFQNEAQLEKSRLLSDRFSAERPKGSFSTLEIQRTEQGDSAMYLCASSSPTSGAYNEQFFGPGTRLTVL.

The gene calls are TRBV6-5 and TRBJ2-7; 10 bases align to TRBD1. Germline V gene sequence: CDR1 MNHEY, CDR2 SVGAGI. V lost 0 bases, J lost 3 bases, and 5 bases stayed unmatched. The CDR3 runs to 16 residues. CDR3 nucleotide sequence: TGTGCCAGCAGTTACTCAGCCGGGACAGGGGACTACGAGCAGTACTTC. Translating it yields CASSYSAGTGDYEQYF.

The genes are TRBV12-3 or TRBV12-4 and TRBJ1-3; D gene uncertain. The V gene lost 11 bases and the J gene lost 4 bases, with 9 bases spanning the gap. This CDR3 spans 11 amino acids. In nucleotides, the CDR3 is TGTGCCGTACATTGGGGAAACACCATATATTTT. It codes for CAVHWGNTIYF.

CDR3 sequence: CARPTALELLGANVLTF. In DNA, the CDR3 is TGTGCCAGGCCGACCGCCTTAGAACTCTTAGGGGCCAACGTCCTGACTTTC. The chain links TRBV7-2 to TRBJ2-6; D is ambiguous. The V and J ends lost 9 bases and 4 bases respectively, with 22 bases between them. The germline V gene has CDR1 SGHTA and CDR2 FQGNSA. The CDR3 covers 17 residues.

The V gene is TRBV6-5, the J gene TRBJ2-5; D not resolved. This CDR3 region has 19 residues. V dropped 0 bases and J dropped 2 bases, with 22 bases sitting between them. Germline CDR1 is MNHEY and CDR2 is SVGAGI. The CDR3 protein is CASSYSTALTHTQQETQYF. The DNA for the CDR3 is TGTGCCAGCAGTTACTCCACTGCGTTAACTCACACCCAACAAGAGACCCAGTACTTC.